The 19 T cell receptor beta chains reported below all come from one sample, sequenced in a study of lymphopenia after photon versus proton radiotherapy. Profiled with immunoSEQ multiplex PCR; TCRdb holds only in-frame clones, not every one. Among tens of thousands of clones, around 90% were seen once, and the ten largest hold approximately 19%. This material consisted of peripheral blood, taken from a patient treated with photon-based radiotherapy. Source of these receptors: a woman in her thirties or forties with cholangiocarcinoma.

This chain uses TRBV21-1 with TRBJ2-5. TRBV21-1 is noted as a pseudogene. The length of the CDR3 is 14 residues. CDR3 DNA sequence: TGTGCCAGCAGCAAAGGGGGGAGTCGGGAGACCCAGTACTTC. Amino acids: CASSKGGSRETQYF.

The gene calls are TRBV2 and TRBJ2-7, with D hard to call. Per the germline V gene, CDR1 is SNHLY and CDR2 is FYNNEI. Trimming stripped 1 base from V and 3 bases from J, with 13 bases between. The CDR3 runs to 15 residues. The CDR3 coding sequence is TGTGCCAGCAGTGAAGAATGGGCCGCTAGCTACGAGCAGTACTTC. Its protein is CASSEEWAASYEQYF.

The chain recombines TRBV7-2 with TRBJ2-1, with TRBD2 identical over 8 bases. V shed 3 bases and J 3 bases; nucleotides not matched to a gene: 4. The CDR3 is made up of 15 amino acids. The germline V gene has CDR1 SGHTA and CDR2 FQGNSA. The CDR3 nucleotides read TGTGCCAGCAGCTTTAGCGGGATTATCTACAATGAGCAGTTCTTC. Translating it yields CASSFSGIIYNEQFF.

The chain couples TRBV29-1 to TRBJ2-1; 9 bases line up with TRBD2. Germline CDR1 SQVTM, CDR2 ANQGSEA. This CDR3 region has 14 residues. V was clipped by 6 bases and J by 3 bases; unmatched bases: 6. The CDR3 sequence: CSVRPSGVYNEQFF. In nucleotides, the CDR3 is TGCAGCGTGAGGCCTAGCGGGGTCTACAATGAGCAGTTCTTC.

The chain combines TRBV6-5 with TRBJ1-1, with D uncertain. There are 13 residues in the CDR3. CDR1 and CDR2 (germline): MNHEY, SVGAGI. V lost 8 bases and J 1 base, leaving 11 bases between the germline ends. DNA of the CDR3: TGTGCCAGCTTGGGCAGCTCGAACACTGAAGCTTTCTTT. This gives the protein CASLGSSNTEAFF.

The chain uses TRBV19 and TRBJ1-5, with D possibly matching TRBD1 (5 bases). This CDR3 has 14 amino acids. Germline CDR1 and CDR2: LNHDA and SQIVND (reference sequence). V gave up 10 bases and J gave up 10 bases, with 23 bases separating them. The chain's CDR3 is CATWGGSRSSPQHF. The CDR3 bases are TGTGCCACCTGGGGGGGGTCCAGGAGCAGCCCCCAGCATTTT. Drawing the rest from reference TRBV19 and TRBJ1-5, the complete variable domain is DGGITQSPKYLFRKEGQNVTLSCEQNLNHDAMYWYRQDPGQGLRLIYYSQIVNDFQKGDIAEGYSVSREKKESFPLTVTSAQKNPTAFYLCATWGGSRSSPQHFGDGTRLSIL.

The chain couples TRBV19 to TRBJ1-2; TRBD1 matches at 8 bases. V shed 1 base and J 2 bases; nucleotides not matched to a gene: 9. This CDR3 spans 17 amino acids. Germline V gene sequence: CDR1 LNHDA, CDR2 SQIVND (reference sequence). Written as DNA, the CDR3 is TGTGCCAGTAGTATAGTCAACCACAGACAGGGGAACTATGGCTACACCTTC. Amino acid sequence: CASSIVNHRQGNYGYTF.

V usage is TRBV18 and J usage is TRBJ1-2; 8 nucleotides agree with TRBD1. V gave up 4 bases and J gave up 4 bases; unmatched junction bases: 2. This CDR3 has 13 amino acids. Germline-derived CDR1 and CDR2 are KGHSH and LQKENI. The CDR3 coding sequence is TGTGCCAGCTCACAGGGACAGGTCTATGGCTACACCTTC. Translated: CASSQGQVYGYTF.

The chain recombines TRBV5-6 with TRBJ1-5; D is unclear. V was pared by 4 bases and J by 0 bases, with 14 bases between. Germline assignment: CDR1 SGHDT and CDR2 YYEEEE. The CDR3 contains 16 residues. The CDR3 DNA is TGTGCCAGCAGCACCAGGATGTATAATAGCAATCAGCCCCAGCATTTT. It codes for CASSTRMYNSNQPQHF.

The chain combines TRBV12-5 with TRBJ1-6; TRBD1 is a possible D gene (5 bases). Trimming left V 6 bases short and J 10 bases short, with 13 bases between. The V gene's germline CDR1 is LGHNT and CDR2 FRNRAP. This CDR3 region has 13 residues. The CDR3 here is CASGRDSRSPLHF. In DNA, the CDR3 is TGTGCTAGTGGCCGTGACAGTCGGTCACCCCTCCACTTT.

The rearrangement joins TRBV5-1 to TRBJ1-4, with D perhaps TRBD1 (5 bases). The CDR3 contains 16 residues. CDR1 is SGHRS, CDR2 YFSETQ, per germline. Trimming stripped 4 bases from V and 0 bases from J, with 13 bases between. The CDR3 sequence: CASSPQGSATNEKLFF. DNA of the CDR3: TGCGCCAGCAGCCCGCAGGGATCTGCAACTAATGAAAAACTGTTTTTT.

This chain uses TRBV7-2 with TRBJ1-4; 8 bases align to TRBD1. Losses at the gene ends were 5 bases for V and 8 bases for J; bases not matched to a gene: 7. Per the germline V gene, CDR1 is SGHTA and CDR2 is FQGNSA. This CDR3 region has 14 residues. The CDR3 coding sequence is TGTGCCAGCAGCAAGCCCAGGGGGCTGGAAAAACTGTTTTTT. Translated: CASSKPRGLEKLFF. Drawing the rest from reference TRBV7-2 and TRBJ1-4, the complete variable domain is GAGVSQSPSNKVTEKGKDVELRCDPISGHTALYWYRQSLGQGLEFLIYFQGNSAPDKSGLPSDRFSAERTGGSVSTLTIQRTQQEDSAVYLCASSKPRGLEKLFFGSGTQLSVL.

The chain links TRBV27 to TRBJ2-7; TRBD1 matches at 7 bases. This CDR3 spans 14 amino acids. In germline, CDR1 is MNHEY, CDR2 SMNVEV (reference sequence). Losses at the gene ends were 6 bases for V and 7 bases for J; bases not matched to a gene: 12. The CDR3: CASRLGQPSGEQYF. The CDR3 region has the DNA TGTGCCAGCAGGCTGGGACAGCCTTCTGGGGAGCAGTACTTC.

The rearrangement uses TRBV4-2 and TRBJ2-7; TRBD1 is a possible D gene (6 bases). The germline gives CDR1 LGHNA, CDR2 YNFKEQ. The CDR3 spans 16 residues. Deletions cut 0 bases from V and 0 bases from J, with 12 bases between. The CDR3 reads CASSQDVGASSYEQYF. CDR3 bases: TGTGCCAGCAGCCAAGACGTGGGGGCTAGCTCCTACGAGCAGTACTTC.

This chain connects TRBV5-1 to TRBJ2-1; 9 bases line up with TRBD1. Trimming at V came to 3 bases and at J to 8 bases, leaving 6 bases not matched to a gene. CDR1 and CDR2 (germline): SGHRS, YFSETQ. This CDR3 region has 14 residues. The chain's CDR3 is CASSSYRGRDEQFF. The CDR3 nucleotides read TGCGCCAGCAGCTCATACAGGGGGCGCGATGAGCAGTTCTTC.

J is TRBJ1-1 and V is TRBV10-3; D gene unclear. V was trimmed by 6 bases and J by 1 base, leaving 3 bases between them. The germline CDR1 and CDR2 sequences are ENHRY and SYGVKD. This CDR3 contains 11 residues. The DNA for the CDR3 is TGTGCCATCAGGGAGAACACTGAAGCTTTCTTT. Translated, it gives CAIRENTEAFF.

This sequence joins TRBV15 and TRBJ1-2, with D unresolved. The ends were cut back, 3 bases at V and 6 bases at J, with 8 bases in the middle. Germline V gene sequence: CDR1 LNHNV, CDR2 YYDKDF (reference sequence). The CDR3 length is 12 residues. CDR3 in amino acids: CATSRGKDGYTF. The CDR3 DNA reads as TGTGCCACCAGCAGGGGTAAGGATGGCTACACCTTC.

A remark on this clone: This may arise from a read error, as a much more abundant clone is one base away. The gene calls are TRBV27 and TRBJ2-7; no firm D call. Trimming removed 6 bases from V and 3 bases from J, with 6 bases in between. This CDR3 has 11 residues. Germline V gene lookup returns CDR1 MNHEY and CDR2 SMNVEV (reference sequence). The CDR3 bases are TGTGCCAGCAGCCCTGGCTACGAGCAGTACTTC. It is translated as CASSPGYEQYF.

The chain couples TRBV7-8 to TRBJ2-7; TRBD2 agrees at 10 bases. The CDR3 sequence is 15 residues long. CDR1 and CDR2 (germline): SGHVS, FQNEAQ. V shed 3 bases and J 2 bases; nucleotides not matched to a gene: 4. The CDR3 sequence is CASSFLAGEAYEQYF. Here the CDR3 DNA reads TGTGCCAGCAGCTTCCTAGCGGGGGAAGCCTACGAGCAGTACTTC.